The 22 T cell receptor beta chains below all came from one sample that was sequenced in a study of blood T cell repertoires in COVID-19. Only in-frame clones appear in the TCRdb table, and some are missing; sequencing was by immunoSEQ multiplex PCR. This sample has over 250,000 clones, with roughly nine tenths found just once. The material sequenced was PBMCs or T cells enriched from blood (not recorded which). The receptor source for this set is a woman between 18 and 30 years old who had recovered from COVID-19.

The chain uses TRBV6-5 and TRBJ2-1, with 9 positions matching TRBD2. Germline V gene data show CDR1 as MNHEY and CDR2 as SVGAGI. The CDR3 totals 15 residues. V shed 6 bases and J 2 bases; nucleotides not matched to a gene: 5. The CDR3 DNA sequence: TGTGCCAGCAGCGACGGGACTAGCCCCTACAATGAGCAGTTCTTC. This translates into CASSDGTSPYNEQFF.

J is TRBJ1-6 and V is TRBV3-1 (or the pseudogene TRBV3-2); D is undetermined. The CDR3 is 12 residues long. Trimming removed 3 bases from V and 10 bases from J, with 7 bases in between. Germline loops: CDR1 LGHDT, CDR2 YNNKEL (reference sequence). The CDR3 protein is CASSQARSPLHF. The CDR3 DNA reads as TGTGCCAGCAGCCAGGCCCGATCACCCCTCCACTTT.

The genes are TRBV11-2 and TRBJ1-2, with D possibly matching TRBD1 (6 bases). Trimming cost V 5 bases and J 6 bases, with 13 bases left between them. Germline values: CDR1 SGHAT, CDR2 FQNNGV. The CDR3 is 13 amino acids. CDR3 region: CASSRPTGNGYTF. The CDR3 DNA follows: TGTGCCAGCAGCCGGCCAACAGGGAATGGCTACACCTTC.

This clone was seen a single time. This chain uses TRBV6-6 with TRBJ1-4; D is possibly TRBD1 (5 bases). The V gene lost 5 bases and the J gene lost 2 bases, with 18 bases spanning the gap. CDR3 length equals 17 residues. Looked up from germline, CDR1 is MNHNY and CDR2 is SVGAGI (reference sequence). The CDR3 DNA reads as TGTGCCAGCAGTCGGATGAGTAGGGGTCCGACTAATGAAAAACTGTTTTTT. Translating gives CASSRMSRGPTNEKLFF.

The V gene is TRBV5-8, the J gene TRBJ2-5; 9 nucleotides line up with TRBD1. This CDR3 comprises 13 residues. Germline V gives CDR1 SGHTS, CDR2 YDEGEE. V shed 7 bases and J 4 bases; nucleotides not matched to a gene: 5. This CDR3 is CASQGTGSETQYF. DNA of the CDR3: TGTGCCAGCCAGGGGACAGGGTCAGAGACCCAGTACTTC.

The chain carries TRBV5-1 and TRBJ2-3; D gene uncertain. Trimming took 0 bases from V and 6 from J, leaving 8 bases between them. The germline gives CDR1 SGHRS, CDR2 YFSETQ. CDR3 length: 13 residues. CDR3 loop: CASSLGPPDTQYF. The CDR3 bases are TGCGCCAGCAGCTTGGGGCCCCCGGATACGCAGTATTTT.

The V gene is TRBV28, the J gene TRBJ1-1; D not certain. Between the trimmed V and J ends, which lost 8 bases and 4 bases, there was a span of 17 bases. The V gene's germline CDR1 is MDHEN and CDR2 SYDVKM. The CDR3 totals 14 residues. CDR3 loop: CASSWEEQSTEAFF. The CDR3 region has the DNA TGTGCCAGCTCTTGGGAGGAACAGTCCACTGAAGCTTTCTTT.

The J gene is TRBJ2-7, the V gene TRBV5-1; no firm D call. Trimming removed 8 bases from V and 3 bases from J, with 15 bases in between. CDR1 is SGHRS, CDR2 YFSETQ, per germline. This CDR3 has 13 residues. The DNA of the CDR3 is TGCGCCAGTCGGGTACTGGAAGGCTACGAGCAGTACTTC. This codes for CASRVLEGYEQYF.

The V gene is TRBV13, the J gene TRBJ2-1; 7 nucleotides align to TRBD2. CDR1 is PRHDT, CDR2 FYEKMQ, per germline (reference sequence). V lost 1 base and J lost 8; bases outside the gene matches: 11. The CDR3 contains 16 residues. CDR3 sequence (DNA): TGTGCCAGCAGCTTAGTGCCGGGACCTGGGGGGGATGAGCAGTTCTTC. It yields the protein CASSLVPGPGGDEQFF. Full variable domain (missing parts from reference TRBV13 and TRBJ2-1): AAGVIQSPRHLIKEKRETATLKCYPIPRHDTVYWYQQGPGQDPQFLISFYEKMQSDKGSIPDRFSAQQFSDYHSELNMSSLELGDSALYFCASSLVPGPGGDEQFFGPGTRLTVL.

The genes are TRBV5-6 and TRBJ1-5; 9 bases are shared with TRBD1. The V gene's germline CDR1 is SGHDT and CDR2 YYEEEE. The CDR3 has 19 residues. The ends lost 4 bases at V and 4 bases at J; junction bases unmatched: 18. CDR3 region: CASSGKPGQGFWANQPQHF. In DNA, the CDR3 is TGTGCCAGCAGCGGGAAGCCGGGACAGGGTTTCTGGGCGAATCAGCCCCAGCATTTT.

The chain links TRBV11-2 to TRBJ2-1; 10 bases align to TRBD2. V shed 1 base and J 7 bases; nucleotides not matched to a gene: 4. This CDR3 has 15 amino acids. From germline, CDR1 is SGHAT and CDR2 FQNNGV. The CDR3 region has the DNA TGTGCCAGCAGCTTAGGGACTAGCGGTAGGAATGAGCAGTTCTTC. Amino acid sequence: CASSLGTSGRNEQFF.

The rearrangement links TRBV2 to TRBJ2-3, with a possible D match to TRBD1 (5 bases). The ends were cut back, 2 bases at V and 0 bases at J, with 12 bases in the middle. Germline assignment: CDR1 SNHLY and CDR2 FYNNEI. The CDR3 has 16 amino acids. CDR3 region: CASSERAGPSTDTQYF. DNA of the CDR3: TGTGCCAGCAGTGAACGGGCAGGGCCCAGCACAGATACGCAGTATTTT.

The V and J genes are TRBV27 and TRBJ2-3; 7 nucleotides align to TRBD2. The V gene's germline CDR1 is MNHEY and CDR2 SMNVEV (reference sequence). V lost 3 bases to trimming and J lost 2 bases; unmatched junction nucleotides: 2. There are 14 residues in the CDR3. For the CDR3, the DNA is TGTGCCAGCAGTTTCGGGGGGATCACAGATACGCAGTATTTT. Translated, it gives CASSFGGITDTQYF.

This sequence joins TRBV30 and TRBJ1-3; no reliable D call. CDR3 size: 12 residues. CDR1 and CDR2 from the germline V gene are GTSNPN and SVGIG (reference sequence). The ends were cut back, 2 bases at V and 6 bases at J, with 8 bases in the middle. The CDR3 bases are TGTGCCTGGAGTCCCCAGGAAAACACCATATATTTT. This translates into CAWSPQENTIYF.

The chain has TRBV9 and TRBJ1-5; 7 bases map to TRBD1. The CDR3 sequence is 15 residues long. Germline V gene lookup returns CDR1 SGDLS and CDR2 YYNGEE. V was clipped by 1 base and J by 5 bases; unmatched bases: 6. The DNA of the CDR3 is TGTGCCAGCAGCGTAAGTGGGGGACAGTATCAGCCCCAGCATTTT. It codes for CASSVSGGQYQPQHF.

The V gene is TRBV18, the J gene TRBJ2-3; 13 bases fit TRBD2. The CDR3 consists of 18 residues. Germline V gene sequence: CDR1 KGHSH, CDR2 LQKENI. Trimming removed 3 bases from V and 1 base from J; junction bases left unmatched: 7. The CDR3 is CASSPMTSGGFRTDTQYF. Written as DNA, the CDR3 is TGTGCCAGCTCACCTATGACTAGCGGGGGGTTTCGCACAGATACGCAGTATTTT.

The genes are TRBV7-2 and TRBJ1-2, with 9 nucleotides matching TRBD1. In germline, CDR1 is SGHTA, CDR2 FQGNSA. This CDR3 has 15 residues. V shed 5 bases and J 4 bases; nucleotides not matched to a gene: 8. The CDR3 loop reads CASSPTGQGIYGYTF. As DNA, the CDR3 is TGTGCCAGCAGCCCGACGGGACAGGGCATCTATGGCTACACCTTC.

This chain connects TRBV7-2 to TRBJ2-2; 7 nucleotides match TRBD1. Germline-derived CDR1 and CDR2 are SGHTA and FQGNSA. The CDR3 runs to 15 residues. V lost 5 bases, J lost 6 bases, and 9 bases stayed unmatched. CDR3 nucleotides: TGTGCCAGCAGCCCCAACGGACAGGCCCCCGGGGAGCTGTTTTTT. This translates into CASSPNGQAPGELFF. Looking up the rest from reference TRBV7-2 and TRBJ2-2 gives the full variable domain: GAGVSQSPSNKVTEKGKDVELRCDPISGHTALYWYRQSLGQGLEFLIYFQGNSAPDKSGLPSDRFSAERTGGSVSTLTIQRTQQEDSAVYLCASSPNGQAPGELFFGEGSRLTVL.

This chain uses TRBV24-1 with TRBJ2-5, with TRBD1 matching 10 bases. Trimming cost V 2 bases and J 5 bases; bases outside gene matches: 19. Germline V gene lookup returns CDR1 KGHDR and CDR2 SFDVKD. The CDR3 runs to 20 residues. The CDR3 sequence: CATSDSRQIRDRGFGETQYF. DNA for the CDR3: TGTGCCACCAGTGATTCGCGGCAGATACGGGACAGGGGATTTGGTGAGACCCAGTACTTC.

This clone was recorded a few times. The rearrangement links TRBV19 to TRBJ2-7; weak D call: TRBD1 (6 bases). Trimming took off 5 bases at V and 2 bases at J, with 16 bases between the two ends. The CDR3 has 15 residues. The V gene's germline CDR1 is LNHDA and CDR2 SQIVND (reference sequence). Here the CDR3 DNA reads TGTGCCAGTAGTTCCTTAGGGCAGGGGACCTACGAGCAGTACTTC. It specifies CASSSLGQGTYEQYF.

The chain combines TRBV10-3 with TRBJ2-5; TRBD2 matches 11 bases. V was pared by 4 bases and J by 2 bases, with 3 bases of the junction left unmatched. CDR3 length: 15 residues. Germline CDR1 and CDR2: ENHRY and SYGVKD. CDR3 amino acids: CAISGLAGTQETQYF. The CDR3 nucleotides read TGTGCCATCAGTGGACTAGCGGGGACTCAAGAGACCCAGTACTTC.

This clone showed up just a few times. The CDR3 DNA reads TGTGCCAGTACAAAAGGAAGCGCTAATGAAAAACTGTTTTTT. Translation: CASTKGSANEKLFF. The V gene is TRBV19, the J gene TRBJ1-4; no firm D call. Germline V gene data show CDR1 as LNHDA and CDR2 as SQIVND (reference sequence). This CDR3 contains 14 residues. Trimming left V 7 bases short and J 3 bases short, with 12 bases between.